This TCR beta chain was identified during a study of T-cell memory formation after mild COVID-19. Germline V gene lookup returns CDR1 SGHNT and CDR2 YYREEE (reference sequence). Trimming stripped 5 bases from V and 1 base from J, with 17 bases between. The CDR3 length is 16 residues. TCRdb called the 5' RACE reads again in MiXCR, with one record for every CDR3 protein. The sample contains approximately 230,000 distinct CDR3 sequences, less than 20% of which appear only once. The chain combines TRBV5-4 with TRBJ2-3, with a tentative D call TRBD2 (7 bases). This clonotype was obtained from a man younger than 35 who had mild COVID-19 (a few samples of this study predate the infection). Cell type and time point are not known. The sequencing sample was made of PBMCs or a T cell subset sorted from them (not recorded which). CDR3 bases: TGTGCCAGCAGACTGACCGGCGGGGGCCGCACAGATACGCAGTATTTT. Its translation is CASRLTGGGRTDTQYF.